The clone carrying this T cell receptor beta chain was recorded at least ten times. Its matching antigen is unknown. Library construction for TCR beta used iRepertoire HTBI primers and Arm-PCR of CDR3 regions. TCRdb called the multiplex PCR reads again in MiXCR, with one record for every CDR3 protein. The sample has around 460,000 distinct CDR3 sequences; roughly 22% are singletons. The data were taken from a study of regulatory T cells in long-lasting Graves disease. Study results and caveats: Less diverse TCR repertoires were seen in persistent Graves' patients than in newly diagnosed ones. TRBV28, TRBJ1-2 and TRBJ2-5 emerged as the favored segments in persistent disease.

The CDR3 contains 14 residues. Trimming took off 6 bases at V and 3 bases at J, with 12 bases between the two ends. Germline-derived CDR1 and CDR2 are MDHEN and SYDVKM. Time point given: persistent/refractory GD, antithyroid drugs over 5 years with positive TRAb. The TCR library was prepared using RNA isolated from PBMCs. This TCR was sampled from a female donor with Graves disease. Sequences were derived from peripheral blood mononuclear cells (PBMCs), sampled when the disease was refractory, from a patient treated with antithyroid drugs. J is TRBJ1-5 and V is TRBV28; no reliable D call. CDR3 in amino acids: CASSDLSFNQPQHF. For the CDR3, the DNA is TGTGCCAGCAGCGATCTGAGTTTCAATCAGCCCCAGCATTTT.